This is a list of T cell receptor beta chains from one sample in a study of T-cell reconstitution after alpha-beta-depleted transplantation in children. TCRdb recomputed calls from the PCR reads with MiXCR, one row per CDR3 protein. Counted here are 440,000 or so distinct CDR3 sequences, 43% occurring once; the ten biggest clones make up 25% to 30%. The sample here was PBMCs, taken before TCRalphabeta/CD19-depleted stem cell transplant. The receptors originated from a girl aged 2 to 10 with aplastic anemia, due to receive a stem cell transplant. CDR3s include the opening cysteine and the closing phenylalanine or tryptophan. The D gene is left open where the match is weak. Only some rows state a clone size, as once, few, many or a class for expanded clones.

abundance: few
v_gene: TRBV20-1
d_gene: -
j_gene: TRBJ2-5
CDR3nt: TGCAGTGGCAGGGTTTCGGTAGGGACCCAGTACTTC
CDR3aa: CSGRVSVGTQYF

abundance: -
v_gene: TRBV4-3
d_gene: -
j_gene: TRBJ2-2
CDR3nt: TGCGCCAGCAGCCAAAAGCATCCGAGCACCGGGGAGCTGTTTTTT
CDR3aa: CASSQKHPSTGELFF

abundance: once
v_gene: TRBV29-1
d_gene: TRBD1
j_gene: TRBJ2-1
CDR3nt: TGCAGCGTTGAAGGGATCTGGGACAGGGGGTTGAATGAGCAGTTCTTC
CDR3aa: CSVEGIWDRGLNEQFF

abundance: -
v_gene: TRBV3-1
d_gene: -
j_gene: TRBJ1-1
CDR3nt: TGTGCCAGCAGCCTTATGACAACCTTGAACACTGAAGCTTTCTTT
CDR3aa: CASSLMTTLNTEAFF

abundance: -
v_gene: TRBV27
d_gene: -
j_gene: TRBJ2-4
CDR3nt: TGTGCCAGCAGTTTATCTAAGCCAACAGAGACCAAAAACATTCAGTACTTC
CDR3aa: CASSLSKPTETKNIQYF

abundance: -
v_gene: TRBV6-1
d_gene: -
j_gene: TRBJ1-1
CDR3nt: TGTGCCAGCAGCCACGGCCCAACAGGGACTGAAGCTTTCTTT
CDR3aa: CASSHGPTGTEAFF

abundance: -
v_gene: TRBV2
d_gene: -
j_gene: TRBJ1-5
CDR3nt: TGTGCCAGCAGTGAAGCTCCAGGTCATCAGCCCCAGCATTTT
CDR3aa: CASSEAPGHQPQHF

abundance: few
v_gene: TRBV7-2
d_gene: -
j_gene: TRBJ2-1
CDR3nt: TGTGCCAGCAGCTTAGCTATTAGCAATGAGCAGTTCTTC
CDR3aa: CASSLAISNEQFF

abundance: -
v_gene: TRBV12-3/TRBV12-4
d_gene: -
j_gene: TRBJ2-1
CDR3nt: TGTGCCAGCAGTTTCCGGACGCTGTACGGGCAGTTCTTC
CDR3aa: CASSFRTLYGQFF

abundance: -
v_gene: TRBV4-1
d_gene: TRBD2
j_gene: TRBJ2-1
CDR3nt: TGCGCCAGCAGCCAAACCCTCCCTACGCTCCTAGCGGGGCCTACATATGAGCAGTTCTTC
CDR3aa: CASSQTLPTLLAGPTYEQFF

abundance: few
v_gene: TRBV20-1
d_gene: -
j_gene: TRBJ2-1
CDR3nt: TGCAGTGCTAGCTACCCCTTGGCCTCCTACAATGAGCAGTTCTTC
CDR3aa: CSASYPLASYNEQFF

abundance: -
v_gene: TRBV20-1
d_gene: TRBD1
j_gene: TRBJ2-3
CDR3nt: TGCAGTGCTAGAGATGGACAGGGTAGTAGCACAGATACGCAGTATTTT
CDR3aa: CSARDGQGSSTDTQYF

abundance: -
v_gene: TRBV20-1
d_gene: -
j_gene: TRBJ2-3
CDR3nt: TGCAGTGCTCGGGCCCCAGGCACAGATACGCAGTATTTT
CDR3aa: CSARAPGTDTQYF

abundance: -
v_gene: TRBV20-1
d_gene: TRBD2
j_gene: TRBJ2-7
CDR3nt: TGCAGTGCTAGGGGGGGATTCGGGCGGGAGATGGTCCTCGAGCAGTACTTC
CDR3aa: CSARGGFGREMVLEQYF

abundance: -
v_gene: TRBV28
d_gene: TRBD2
j_gene: TRBJ2-1
CDR3nt: TGTGCCAGCAGTTTAGTAGCGGGGACCTACAATGAGCAGTTCTTC
CDR3aa: CASSLVAGTYNEQFF

abundance: -
v_gene: TRBV9
d_gene: -
j_gene: TRBJ2-7
CDR3nt: TGTGCCAGCAGCGCTGGATTGGGGCCACCGGTCGAGCAGTACTTC
CDR3aa: CASSAGLGPPVEQYF

abundance: -
v_gene: TRBV7-8
d_gene: TRBD2
j_gene: TRBJ2-3
CDR3nt: TGTGCCAGCAGCAAGCTAGCGGCGGAGGAATATACGCAGTATTTT
CDR3aa: CASSKLAAEEYTQYF

abundance: few
v_gene: TRBV20-1
d_gene: -
j_gene: TRBJ1-6
CDR3nt: TGCAGTGCTAGAGAAGAAGGATCAGGTTTGAATTCACCCCTCCACTTT
CDR3aa: CSAREEGSGLNSPLHF

abundance: many
v_gene: TRBV27
d_gene: TRBD2
j_gene: TRBJ2-7
CDR3nt: TGTGCCAGCGGATCCTTACCCGGGACTAGCGGCCTCCGCTACGAGCAGTACTTC
CDR3aa: CASGSLPGTSGLRYEQYF

abundance: -
v_gene: TRBV20-1
d_gene: -
j_gene: TRBJ1-1
CDR3nt: TGCAGTGCTCCAATCGGCTCGGGAACTGAAGCTTTCTTT
CDR3aa: CSAPIGSGTEAFF

abundance: -
v_gene: TRBV7-9
d_gene: -
j_gene: TRBJ2-3
CDR3nt: TGTGCCAGCAGCCCCGTCCTGCCGGTGGAGCGGAATTTT
CDR3aa: CASSPVLPVERNF

abundance: -
v_gene: TRBV15
d_gene: -
j_gene: TRBJ2-5
CDR3nt: TGTGCCACCAGCGGACTGGCGGGACCCATGGTGGAGACCCAGTACTTC
CDR3aa: CATSGLAGPMVETQYF

abundance: -
v_gene: TRBV27
d_gene: TRBD2
j_gene: TRBJ2-7
CDR3nt: TGTGCCAACAGTGGGACTAGCGGGGAATACGAGCAGTACTTC
CDR3aa: CANSGTSGEYEQYF

abundance: many
v_gene: TRBV5-6
d_gene: TRBD2
j_gene: TRBJ2-4
CDR3nt: TGTGCCAGCAGCAGAGTAGCGGGAAAAGGAAACATTCAGTACTTC
CDR3aa: CASSRVAGKGNIQYF

abundance: -
v_gene: TRBV20-1
d_gene: -
j_gene: TRBJ1-3
CDR3nt: TGCAGTGCTAGAGAGCTGGGGACAAACACCATATATTTT
CDR3aa: CSARELGTNTIYF

abundance: many
v_gene: TRBV20-1
d_gene: -
j_gene: TRBJ2-7
CDR3nt: TGCAGTCCACAAGTCTCGGGGGCGAGCGAGCAGTACTTC
CDR3aa: CSPQVSGASEQYF

abundance: -
v_gene: TRBV5-1
d_gene: TRBD1
j_gene: TRBJ2-7
CDR3nt: TGCGCCAGCAGCACTACAGGGGAGAGCTCCTACGAGCAGTACTTC
CDR3aa: CASSTTGESSYEQYF

abundance: -
v_gene: TRBV5-1
d_gene: TRBD1
j_gene: TRBJ2-7
CDR3nt: TGCGCCAGCAGATTGCAGGCAGGGGGCTCCTACGAGCAGTACTTC
CDR3aa: CASRLQAGGSYEQYF

abundance: -
v_gene: TRBV30
d_gene: -
j_gene: TRBJ1-6
CDR3nt: TGTGCCTGGGCCGGGGCCGCGGGGAATTCACCCCTCCACTTT
CDR3aa: CAWAGAAGNSPLHF

abundance: medium-sized
v_gene: TRBV6-5
d_gene: -
j_gene: TRBJ2-2
CDR3nt: TGTGCCAGCAGTTACTCGAGAGGGGCCGGGGAGCTGTTTTTT
CDR3aa: CASSYSRGAGELFF

abundance: -
v_gene: TRBV2
d_gene: -
j_gene: TRBJ1-1
CDR3nt: TGTGCCAGCAGCGGACAGATCAACACTGAAGCTTTCTTT
CDR3aa: CASSGQINTEAFF